A single sample gave rise to the 8 T cell receptor beta chains below, sequenced in a study of PD-1 blockade in classical Hodgkin lymphoma (TCRdb year 2020). Interpreted using the paper, the time point label stands for: cycle 4 day 1 (C4D1), after less than 7 weeks of nivolumab. Every trial patient had relapsed following autologous stem cell transplantation, and prior brentuximab vedotin exposure was what differed among cohorts A, B and C. The method was the immunoSEQ multiplex PCR assay. As stored in TCRdb, this immuneACCESS dataset retains in-frame rearrangements with V and J assigned. A fraction of the clones does not appear; measured against another copy, unresolved V genes explain less than half of the discrepancy, and the remainder lacks a known reason. A total of about 50,000 clones appear in this sample, nearly 90% of them only once. Clones ranked in the top ten supply about 15% of the sample.

The sequencing here drew on peripheral blood mononuclear cells (PBMCs), taken before the fourth cycle of nivolumab. These receptors originate from a human donor with classical Hodgkin lymphoma.

The gene calls are TRBV11-2 and TRBJ2-1, with TRBD2 identical over 7 bases. Trimming at V came to 1 base and at J to 3 bases, leaving 6 bases not matched to a gene. The CDR3 extends over 16 amino acids. CDR1 and CDR2 from the germline V gene are SGHAT and FQNNGV. As DNA, the CDR3 is TGTGCCAGCAGCTTAGCTACGGGAGGAGGCTACAATGAGCAGTTCTTC. The encoded protein is CASSLATGGGYNEQFF.

The V gene is TRBV10-3, the J gene TRBJ2-7, with 7 positions matching TRBD1. Germline-derived CDR1 and CDR2 are ENHRY and SYGVKD. Trimming took 9 bases from V and 0 from J; bases not matched to a gene: 2. This CDR3 contains 12 residues. The CDR3 here is CAIRGRSYEQYF. The CDR3 DNA is TGTGCCATTAGGGGGCGCTCCTACGAGCAGTACTTC.

This chain connects TRBV19 to TRBJ2-2; D perhaps matches TRBD2 (6 bases). The CDR3 contains 15 residues. Trimming cost V 5 bases and J 4 bases, with 14 bases left between them. Germline V gene data show CDR1 as LNHDA and CDR2 as SQIVND (reference sequence). DNA for the CDR3: TGTGCCAGTAGTCCATTGACCGGGGGCACCGGGGAGCTGTTTTTT. Translating it yields CASSPLTGGTGELFF.

The chain recombines TRBV10-1 with TRBJ2-1, with a possible D match to TRBD1 (6 bases). This CDR3 has 15 residues. V was shortened by 0 bases and J by 7 bases, with 13 bases between the two germline ends. Per the germline V gene, CDR1 is WNHNN and CDR2 is SYGVQD (reference sequence). The CDR3 protein is CASSESGQGWNEQFF. CDR3 bases: TGCGCCAGCAGTGAGTCGGGGCAGGGGTGGAATGAGCAGTTCTTC.

V is TRBV28 and J is TRBJ1-5, with 9 bases that match TRBD1. V was clipped by 10 bases and J by 6 bases; unmatched bases: 7. Germline CDR1 reads MDHEN; CDR2 reads SYDVKM. The CDR3 extends over 13 amino acids. The chain's CDR3 is CATIYRGLQPQHF. CDR3 DNA sequence: TGTGCCACCATCTACAGGGGGCTTCAGCCCCAGCATTTT.

This chain connects TRBV5-1 to TRBJ1-1; D is possibly TRBD1 (5 bases). V gave up 7 bases and J gave up 1 base, with 14 bases separating them. This CDR3 region has 14 residues. Looked up from germline, CDR1 is SGHRS and CDR2 is YFSETQ. CDR3 nucleotide sequence: TGCGCCAGCCGAATTGGGGCCCCGAACACTGAAGCTTTCTTT. Translation gives CASRIGAPNTEAFF.

This chain uses TRBV4-1 with TRBJ2-1; 8 nucleotides align to TRBD1. Losses at the gene ends were 2 bases for V and 7 bases for J; bases not matched to a gene: 7. CDR1 is MGHRA, CDR2 YSYEKL, per germline. The CDR3 totals 15 residues. The CDR3 region is CASSQPPNRGNEQFF. Here the CDR3 DNA reads TGCGCCAGCAGCCAACCACCGAACAGGGGGAATGAGCAGTTCTTC.

This clone was counted only a few times. The chain uses TRBV9 and TRBJ2-1; D remains ambiguous. CDR3 length: 13 amino acids. Germline V gene lookup returns CDR1 SGDLS and CDR2 YYNGEE. Trimming left V 0 bases short and J 5 bases short, with 6 bases between. CDR3 bases: TGTGCCAGCAGCGTAGGGCACAACAATGAGCAGTTCTTC. Protein product: CASSVGHNNEQFF.